Below, 31 T cell receptor beta chains from the same sample are listed, as sequenced in a study of T-cell reconstitution after alpha-beta-depleted transplantation in children. A library of TCRbeta sequences, prepared with unique molecular identifiers, was generated. TCRdb reprocessed the PCR reads via MiXCR and lists one record per CDR3 protein. The table shows around 410,000 distinct CDR3 sequences, with about 11% occurring only once. The sample here was PBMCs from the stem cell graft donor, taken from the stem cell graft. The receptors come from a human donor who donated a stem cell graft to a child with acute myeloid leukemia.

This chain connects TRBV5-1 to TRBJ1-1; TRBD1 is a possible D gene (5 bases). CDR3 length: 15 amino acids. V was pared by 4 bases and J by 0 bases, with 13 bases between. Germline V gives CDR1 SGHRS, CDR2 YFSETQ. CDR3 residues: CASSPLAGVNTEAFF. As DNA, the CDR3 is TGCGCCAGCAGCCCCCTGGCGGGGGTGAACACTGAAGCTTTCTTT.

The chain couples TRBV20-1 to TRBJ1-2, with D possibly TRBD1 on 6 matching bases. CDR1 and CDR2 from the germline V gene are DFQATT and SNEGSKA (reference sequence). The CDR3 is 13 residues long. V lost 3 bases to trimming and J lost 6 bases, with 14 bases between them. CDR3 residues: CSARSPGDNGYTF. CDR3 sequence (DNA): TGCAGTGCTAGGTCTCCAGGGGATAATGGCTACACCTTC.

This clonotype was seen a handful of times. The chain recombines TRBV9 with TRBJ2-1; 9 nucleotides match TRBD1. Germline values: CDR1 SGDLS, CDR2 YYNGEE. This CDR3 comprises 13 residues. J gave up 15 bases and V 0 bases, and 7 bases lay outside the gene matches. The CDR3 here is CASSVDRTGAPFF. The DNA for the CDR3 is TGTGCCAGCAGCGTAGACCGGACAGGGGCTCCGTTCTTC.

This chain connects TRBV20-1 to TRBJ1-5; 8 nucleotides align to TRBD1. The V gene end was trimmed by 5 bases and the J gene end by 6 bases; junction bases not matched to a gene: 6. CDR1 is DFQATT and CDR2 is SNEGSKA in the germline V gene (reference sequence). The CDR3 is 13 residues long. The CDR3 DNA is TGCAGTGCTCCCAGGGGGCGCGGTCAGCCCCAGCATTTT. This gives the protein CSAPRGRGQPQHF.

This clonotype was observed a handful of times. The V call is TRBV4-1, the J call TRBJ2-1; TRBD1 might be the D (6 bases). Trimming pared 0 bases from V and 7 bases from J, leaving 13 bases between. The CDR3 extends over 15 amino acids. CDR1 is MGHRA and CDR2 is YSYEKL in the germline V gene. CDR3 region: CASSQDPVTGNEQFF. CDR3 nucleotides: TGCGCCAGCAGCCAAGACCCAGTCACAGGGAATGAGCAGTTCTTC.

The chain couples TRBV10-3 to TRBJ1-5; TRBD1 is a possible D gene (6 bases). V lost 4 bases and J 1 base, leaving 11 bases between the germline ends. The germline gives CDR1 ENHRY, CDR2 SYGVKD. The CDR3 spans 15 residues. The chain's CDR3 is CAISVGRGSNQPQHF. The CDR3 nucleotides are TGTGCCATCAGTGTTGGCAGGGGAAGCAATCAGCCCCAGCATTTT.

This clonotype was seen a handful of times. CDR3 residues: CAISEAGTQETQYF. The CDR3 DNA reads as TGTGCCATCAGTGAGGCAGGGACCCAAGAGACCCAGTACTTC. The chain uses TRBV10-3 and TRBJ2-5; the D gene could be TRBD1 or TRBD2 (5 bases each). Looked up from germline, CDR1 is ENHRY and CDR2 is SYGVKD. CDR3 length: 14 residues. V lost 2 bases and J lost 1, with 8 bases in between.

V gene TRBV12-3 or TRBV12-4 combines with J gene TRBJ2-5, with 8 bases lining up with TRBD2. The V segment lost 3 bases and the J segment 3 bases; nucleotides outside the gene matches: 6. This CDR3 contains 15 residues. DNA of the CDR3: TGTGCCAGCAGTTTCGACCGGGGGGGAAAAGAGACCCAGTACTTC. Amino acids: CASSFDRGGKETQYF.

The chain combines TRBV6-1 with TRBJ2-7; D is possibly TRBD2 (5 bases). CDR1 MNHNS and CDR2 SASEGT come from the germline V gene. The CDR3 loop spans 15 amino acids. Trimming cost V 6 bases and J 6 bases, with 21 bases left between them. As DNA, the CDR3 is TGTGCCAGCAGCCGCAGTCGGCCGGGGAGCGGCGAGCAGTACTTC. Protein product: CASSRSRPGSGEQYF.

This clonotype was seen only a few times. The CDR3 spells CASSPTGTGGSYGYTF. The CDR3 DNA reads TGTGCCAGCAGCCCCACCGGGACAGGGGGCAGCTATGGCTACACCTTC. The chain joins TRBV6-1 to TRBJ1-2; 12 bases align to TRBD1. CDR1 MNHNS and CDR2 SASEGT come from the germline V gene. With 6 bases clipped from V and 4 bases from J, the junction kept 9 bases outside the gene matches. This CDR3 comprises 16 residues.

This clonotype has ten or more counts. J is TRBJ2-1 and V is TRBV30, with 12 bases aligning to TRBD2. CDR3 length: 14 residues. Germline lookup yields CDR1 GTSNPN and CDR2 SVGIG (reference sequence). V dropped 0 bases and J dropped 15; count of bases not matched to a gene: 9. CDR3 nucleotides: TGTGCCTGGAGTGTACGGCTAGCGGGAGGGCCCTTGTTCTTC. Its protein is CAWSVRLAGGPLFF. Together with reference TRBV30 and TRBJ2-1, the CDR3 gives the full variable domain: SQTIHQWPATLVQPVGSPLSLECTVEGTSNPNLYWYRQAAGRGLQLLFYSVGIGQISSEVPQNLSASRPQDRQFILSSKKLLLSDSGFYLCAWSVRLAGGPLFFGPGTRLTVL.

In its sample, this clonotype was seen many times. This sequence joins TRBV5-1 and TRBJ2-5, with D perhaps TRBD2 (6 bases). The V and J ends lost 0 bases and 5 bases respectively, with 17 bases between them. The CDR3 spans 16 residues. The V gene's germline CDR1 is SGHRS and CDR2 YFSETQ. The CDR3 region is CASSLAVSRAGETQYF. The DNA for the CDR3 is TGCGCCAGCAGCTTGGCCGTGAGTAGGGCGGGGGAGACCCAGTACTTC.

This clonotype was picked up many times. The V and J genes are TRBV29-1 and TRBJ2-3; D tentatively fits TRBD1 or TRBD2 (5 bases each). Trimming pared 7 bases from V and 13 bases from J, leaving 21 bases between. This CDR3 comprises 12 residues. Germline CDR1 is SQVTM and CDR2 is ANQGSEA. The CDR3 loop reads CSAHSDGAREYF. CDR3 nucleotide sequence: TGCAGCGCCCACTCCGACGGGGCGAGGGAGTATTTT.

The chain uses TRBV30 and TRBJ2-1, with 9 bases lining up with TRBD1. The V segment lost 0 bases and the J segment 4 bases; nucleotides outside the gene matches: 4. The CDR3 totals 15 residues. Per germline, CDR1 GTSNPN and CDR2 SVGIG (reference sequence). DNA for the CDR3: TGTGCCTGGAGTGTGACAGGGGGACTTTACAATGAGCAGTTCTTC. Encoded protein: CAWSVTGGLYNEQFF.

The sample holds many counts of this clonotype. V gene TRBV27 combines with J gene TRBJ2-2; 7 nucleotides line up with TRBD2. Losses at the gene ends were 6 bases for V and 5 bases for J; bases not matched to a gene: 9. Looked up from germline, CDR1 is MNHEY and CDR2 is SMNVEV (reference sequence). The CDR3 extends over 15 amino acids. CDR3 sequence reads: CASSPWGGGTGELFF. The DNA for the CDR3 is TGTGCCAGCAGCCCATGGGGGGGTGGAACCGGGGAGCTGTTTTTT.

The chain carries TRBV5-1 and TRBJ2-3; weak D call: TRBD1 (6 bases). The CDR3 length is 14 residues. V shed 3 bases and J shed 3 bases, with 11 bases lying between them. The V gene's germline CDR1 is SGHRS and CDR2 YFSETQ. CDR3 sequence reads: CASSSGVVTDTQYF. For the CDR3, the DNA is TGCGCCAGCAGCTCAGGGGTTGTGACAGATACGCAGTATTTT. Full variable domain (remainder filled in from reference TRBV5-1 and TRBJ2-3): KAGVTQTPRYLIKTRGQQVTLSCSPISGHRSVSWYQQTPGQGLQFLFEYFSETQRNKGNFPGRFSGRQFSNSRSEMNVSTLELGDSALYLCASSSGVVTDTQYFGPGTRLTVL.

This clonotype has only a few counts. This chain links TRBV25-1 with TRBJ2-2, with 8 bases identical to TRBD2. J was trimmed by 6 bases and V by 4 bases; bases with no gene match: 7. CDR1 and CDR2 (germline): MGHDK, SYGVNS. The CDR3 contains 15 residues. CDR3 sequence (DNA): TGTGCCAGCAGTGGTAAAGCGGGAGCCGCCGGGGAGCTGTTTTTT. Protein product: CASSGKAGAAGELFF.

This clonotype has a handful of counts. V is TRBV7-9 and J is TRBJ2-7; 8 bases are shared with TRBD1. Germline lookup yields CDR1 SEHNR and CDR2 FQNEAQ (reference sequence). The junction had 14 bases not matched to a gene; V was cut back by 4 bases and J by 0 bases. This CDR3 spans 18 amino acids. CDR3 DNA: TGTGCCAGCAGCTCAACTTTTGGACAGGGAGGAAGCTCCTACGAGCAGTACGTC. It specifies CASSSTFGQGGSSYEQYV.

Only a few counts were recorded for this clonotype. The chain carries TRBV27 and TRBJ1-1; 7 positions match TRBD1. V lost 5 bases to trimming and J lost 0 bases; unmatched junction nucleotides: 3. The germline gives CDR1 MNHEY, CDR2 SMNVEV (reference sequence). This CDR3 is 14 amino acids long. CDR3 residues: CASSKTGLNTEAFF. The CDR3 DNA reads TGTGCCAGCAGTAAGACAGGGTTGAACACTGAAGCTTTCTTT.

V and J are TRBV12-3 or TRBV12-4 and TRBJ2-7; 9 bases line up with TRBD1. CDR3 length: 16 amino acids. V trimming: 6 bases; J trimming: 4 bases; junction bases outside the gene matches: 13. CDR3 residues: CASRDAAGTGFYEQYF. CDR3 in DNA: TGTGCCAGCAGAGATGCCGCCGGGACAGGGTTTTACGAGCAGTACTTC.

This chain joins TRBV12-3 or TRBV12-4 and TRBJ1-4; D is possibly TRBD1 (5 bases). The CDR3 runs to 17 residues. V gave up 2 bases and J gave up 1 base, with 14 bases separating them. The CDR3: CASSLRGPGRTNEKLFF. CDR3 DNA sequence: TGTGCCAGCAGTTTAAGGGGTCCAGGTCGAACTAATGAAAAACTGTTTTTT.

Only a few counts were recorded for this clonotype. The chain combines TRBV20-1 with TRBJ1-4, with D uncertain. Trimming took off 0 bases at V and 3 bases at J, with 14 bases between the two ends. The CDR3 consists of 16 residues. Per the germline V gene, CDR1 is DFQATT and CDR2 is SNEGSKA (reference sequence). This chain's CDR3 is CSARDRFTVPNEKLFF. The DNA of the CDR3 is TGCAGTGCTAGAGATCGATTCACGGTACCTAATGAAAAACTGTTTTTT.

The V and J genes are TRBV7-8 and TRBJ1-2, with D uncertain. In germline, CDR1 is SGHVS, CDR2 FQNEAQ. Trimming shortened V by 2 bases and J by 3 bases, and 10 bases separated the two germline ends. The CDR3 extends over 14 amino acids. DNA of the CDR3: TGTGCCAGCAGCTTAAGGCGGGAGGACTATGGCTACACCTTC. Amino acid sequence: CASSLRREDYGYTF. Looking up the rest from reference TRBV7-8 and TRBJ1-2 gives the full variable domain: GAGVSQSPRYKVAKRGQDVALRCDPISGHVSLFWYQQALGQGPEFLTYFQNEAQLDKSGLPSDRFFAERPEGSVSTLKIQRTQQEDSAVYLCASSLRREDYGYTFGSGTRLTVV.

In this sample, this clonotype turned up many times. This chain links TRBV7-9 with TRBJ1-1; the match to TRBD1 covers 10 bases. Looked up from germline, CDR1 is SEHNR and CDR2 is FQNEAQ (reference sequence). The junction had 4 bases not matched to a gene; V was cut back by 2 bases and J by 4 bases. The length of the CDR3 is 15 residues. The DNA for the CDR3 is TGTGCCAGCAGCTTAAGGACAGGGGGAAGCACTGAAGCTTTCTTT. Translated: CASSLRTGGSTEAFF.

In this sample, this clonotype turned up many times. The rearrangement joins TRBV20-1 to TRBJ2-5; TRBD2 aligns across 9 bases. This CDR3 comprises 16 residues. Per the germline V gene, CDR1 is DFQATT and CDR2 is SNEGSKA (reference sequence). The V segment lost 1 base and the J segment 1 base; nucleotides outside the gene matches: 7. CDR3 nucleotides: TGCAGTGCTAGAGTCCCCCTAGCGGGAAGCCAAGAGACCCAGTACTTC. It encodes CSARVPLAGSQETQYF.

This clonotype was observed a few times. The chain carries TRBV9 and TRBJ2-3, with TRBD1 matching 9 bases. The length of the CDR3 is 16 residues. Trimming at V came to 4 bases and at J to 6 bases, leaving 12 bases not matched to a gene. CDR1 SGDLS and CDR2 YYNGEE come from the germline V gene. CDR3 amino acids: CASSIIGTGISDTQYF. The CDR3, as DNA: TGTGCCAGCAGCATCATAGGGACAGGGATTTCGGATACGCAGTATTTT.

The chain combines TRBV20-1 with TRBJ2-7; TRBD1 aligns across 7 bases. With V trimmed by 0 bases and J by 3 bases, 11 bases remained unmatched. CDR1 and CDR2 from the germline V gene are DFQATT and SNEGSKA (reference sequence). The length of the CDR3 is 16 residues. In DNA, the CDR3 is TGCAGTGCTAGAGAATCCCAGGGGGTAACATACTACGAGCAGTACTTC. Encoded protein: CSARESQGVTYYEQYF.

This clonotype has at least ten counts. J is TRBJ2-7 and V is TRBV7-9, with D unclear. The germline CDR1 and CDR2 sequences are SEHNR and FQNEAQ (reference sequence). The CDR3 totals 11 residues. V was cut by 5 bases and J by 6 bases, with 8 bases left in between. The DNA of the CDR3 is TGTGCCAGCAGCGGGTCCGGCGAGCAGTACTTC. It codes for CASSGSGEQYF.

The V call is TRBV4-2, the J call TRBJ2-7; no clear D gene. The CDR3 has 16 amino acids. The germline V gene has CDR1 LGHNA and CDR2 YNFKEQ. The ends were cut back, 0 bases at V and 2 bases at J, with 14 bases in the middle. CDR3 region: CASSQDWSTDAYEQYF. The CDR3 region has the DNA TGTGCCAGCAGCCAAGATTGGAGCACGGACGCCTACGAGCAGTACTTC.

This clonotype was seen many times. The J gene is TRBJ1-5, the V gene TRBV27, with D uncertain. Germline CDR1 reads MNHEY; CDR2 reads SMNVEV (reference sequence). The ends were cut back, 4 bases at V and 2 bases at J, with 15 bases in the middle. The CDR3 spans 16 residues. The CDR3 is CASSSTTISRNQPQHF. In nucleotides, the CDR3 is TGTGCCAGCAGTTCCACGACTATCTCTCGCAATCAGCCCCAGCATTTT.

This clonotype was detected a few times. The chain carries TRBV20-1 and TRBJ2-1; D gene uncertain. V lost 0 bases to trimming and J lost 0 bases, with 9 bases between them. This CDR3 contains 15 residues. In germline, CDR1 is DFQATT, CDR2 SNEGSKA (reference sequence). This CDR3 reads CSARDVRNSYNEQFF. CDR3 DNA sequence: TGCAGTGCTAGAGATGTCCGTAACTCCTACAATGAGCAGTTCTTC.